This is a list of T cell receptor beta chains from one sample in a study of beta chain features in type 1 diabetes. Sequencing was performed with immunoSEQ multiplex PCR; in TCRdb, only in-frame clones are kept and a portion is missing. In the table there are about 160,000 clones, approximately 8.4% of which are singletons. Sample: central memory CD4+ T cells from blood. These receptors came from a man between 18 and 29 years old with type 1 diabetes. Each CDR3 is given with its conserved first and last residue. The D gene is left open where the match is weak. Some rows mark clone size as missing; the rest say once, few, many or name a class of expanded clone.

v_call	j_call	clone_size	d_call	cdr3_nt	cdr3_aa
TRBV21-1	TRBJ2-4	NA	NA	TGTGCCAGCAGCAAAGCGCGAGGAGGGACAGGCAAAAACATTCAGTACTTC	CASSKARGGTGKNIQYF
TRBV27	TRBJ1-1	NA	TRBD1	TGTGCCAGCAGTTTTCTCGTGGGACAGGTCCCCACTGAAGCTTTCTTT	CASSFLVGQVPTEAFF
TRBV19	TRBJ2-7	few	NA	TGTGCCAGTAGTATAGTTCGGTTTAAGGAGCAGTACTTC	CASSIVRFKEQYF
TRBV5-1	TRBJ1-1	few	TRBD1	TGCGCCAGCAGCTGGGGACAGGGGGCTTACACTGAAGCTTTCTTT	CASSWGQGAYTEAFF
TRBV25-1	TRBJ2-1	few	TRBD2	TGTGCCAGCAGTTTAGGAGCGGGGGGCGGGACATACAATGAGCAGTTCTTC	CASSLGAGGGTYNEQFF
TRBV27	TRBJ2-2	few	NA	TGTGCCAGCAGTTTCGGGATTAGCGCGAACACCGGGGAGCTGTTTTTT	CASSFGISANTGELFF
TRBV29-1	TRBJ2-5	few	NA	TGCAGCGTTTCCCGGACTTATCAAGAGACCCAGTACTTC	CSVSRTYQETQYF
TRBV7-8	TRBJ2-4	NA	NA	TGTGCCAGCAGCGCACAGAAAAACATTCAGTACTTC	CASSAQKNIQYF
TRBV27	TRBJ2-2	NA	NA	TGTGCCAGCAGGCATACAGGGGGGGACACCGGGGAGCTGTTTTTT	CASRHTGGDTGELFF
TRBV5-6	TRBJ2-3	NA	TRBD1	TGTGCCAGCAGCCCCGGGACAGGGGCCCCGGCGCAGTATTTT	CASSPGTGAPAQYF
TRBV5-4	TRBJ1-4	NA	TRBD1	TGTGCCAGCAGCAGACAGGGGGCAGCGGAAAAACTGTTTTTT	CASSRQGAAEKLFF
TRBV2	TRBJ1-2	many	TRBD1	TGTGCCAGCAGTGTACGGACAGGAGTCTTGCCTCGCTACACCTTC	CASSVRTGVLPRYTF
TRBV5-1	TRBJ2-1	few	TRBD1	TGCGCCAGCAGCTTCACGACCGGGACAGAGAACAATGAGCAGTTCTTC	CASSFTTGTENNEQFF
TRBV15	TRBJ2-7	few	NA	TGTGCCACCAGCAGAGATGTTAGCAGACTCTACGAGCAGTACTTC	CATSRDVSRLYEQYF
TRBV5-4	TRBJ2-1	few	TRBD2	TGTGCCAGCAGCTTGCTCGGGACTAGCCTCCGGGGGCAGTTCTTC	CASSLLGTSLRGQFF